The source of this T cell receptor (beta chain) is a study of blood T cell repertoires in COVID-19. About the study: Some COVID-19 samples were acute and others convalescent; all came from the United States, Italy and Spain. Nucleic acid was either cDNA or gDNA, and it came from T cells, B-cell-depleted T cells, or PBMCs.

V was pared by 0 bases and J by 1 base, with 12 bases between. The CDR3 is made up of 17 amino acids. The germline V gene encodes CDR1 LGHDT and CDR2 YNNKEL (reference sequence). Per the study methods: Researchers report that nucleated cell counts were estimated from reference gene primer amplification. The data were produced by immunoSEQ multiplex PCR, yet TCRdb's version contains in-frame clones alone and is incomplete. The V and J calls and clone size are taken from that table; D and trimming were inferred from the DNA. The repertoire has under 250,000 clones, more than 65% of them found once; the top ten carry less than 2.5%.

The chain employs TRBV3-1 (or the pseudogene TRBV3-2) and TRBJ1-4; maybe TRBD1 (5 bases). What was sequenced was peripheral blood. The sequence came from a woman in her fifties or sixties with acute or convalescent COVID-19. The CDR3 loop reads CASSQEPGRETNEKLFF. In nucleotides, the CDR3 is TGTGCCAGCAGCCAAGAACCAGGGAGGGAAACTAATGAAAAACTGTTTTTT.